This T cell receptor (beta chain) was retrieved from a study of blood T cell repertoires in COVID-19. Data came from immunoSEQ multiplex PCR; TCRdb stores just in-frame clones and leaves some out. This table has about 370,000 clones, 80% to 90% appearing once. V was clipped by 6 bases and J by 8 bases, with 40 bases between them. Germline V gene lookup returns CDR1 SQVTM and CDR2 ANQGSEA. This CDR3 contains 20 residues. The sequencing input was peripheral blood. The sequence came from a woman in her 30s with COVID-19, enrolled during active disease. The chain is built from TRBV29-1 and TRBJ1-2; D is possibly TRBD1 (6 bases). The CDR3 sequence: CSVRGQQTPLGAGMAYGYTF. For the CDR3, the DNA is TGCAGCGTCAGGGGCCAACAGACACCCTTAGGGGCTGGCATGGCTTACGGCTACACCTTC.